A single TCR beta chain is shown here with its context. Using immunoSEQ multiplex PCR, the repertoire was profiled, and TCRdb retains in-frame clones only, with some absent. This table has around 99,000 clones, 88% appearing once. Germline V gene sequence: CDR1 MDHEN, CDR2 SYDVKM. This CDR3 contains 14 residues. V lost 5 bases and J lost 0, with 10 bases in between. This specimen comes from a study of cytomegalovirus exposure and HLA in healthy donors. V usage is TRBV28 and J usage is TRBJ1-2, with unresolved D. This TCR derives from a woman younger than 30 in good health and CMV-seronegative. Source material: PBMCs. This chain's CDR3 is CASSPPPANYGYTF. DNA for the CDR3: TGTGCCAGCAGTCCGCCGCCGGCTAACTATGGCTACACCTTC.